Sequencing of this T cell receptor beta chain was carried out in a study of CD8 T cells in Susac syndrome. Study results and caveats: TCR sequencing and HLA analysis covered a relatively small number of individuals.

The ends lost 5 bases at V and 3 bases at J; junction bases unmatched: 3. This CDR3 region has 13 residues. The germline CDR1 and CDR2 sequences are MDHEN and SYDVKM. In the case of this clonotype: Its antigen is unknown.

After extraction with the RNeasy kit, roughly 0.45 to 1 ug of the RNA was reverse transcribed using random hexamers. TCRdb recomputed calls from the immunoSEQ multiplex PCR reads with MiXCR, one row per CDR3 protein. The sample includes some 120,000 distinct CDR3 sequences, around 94% seen only once; the top ten take approximately 0.1%. This TCR came from a human donor in good health. The chain is built from TRBV28 and TRBJ2-7, with TRBD2 matching over 8 bases. The sequenced sample consisted of CD4+ T cells from PBMCs. The CDR3, as DNA: TGTGCCAGCAGTGGCGGGGGGCTCTACGAGCAGTACTTC. It yields the protein CASSGGGLYEQYF.